The entry below describes one T cell receptor (beta chain). Germline V lookup: CDR1 SEHNR, CDR2 FQNEAQ (reference sequence). This CDR3 region has 11 residues. The V gene lost 4 bases and the J gene lost 7 bases, with 7 bases spanning the gap. In the authors' methods: Amplifying reference gene primers gave estimates of nucleated cell counts. Clones were sequenced by immunoSEQ multiplex PCR, and TCRdb holds only the in-frame ones, with some missing. V and J calls and clone size come straight from that table; D and trimming were deduced from the DNA. The data show under 90,000 clones, 65% to 90% seen once. This specimen belongs to a study of blood T cell repertoires in COVID-19. Overall study: Samples representing acute and convalescent COVID-19 were sourced from the United States, Italy and Spain. PBMCs, B-cell-depleted T cells, or T cells were the source of the cDNA or gDNA that made up the material.

The chain links TRBV7-9 to TRBJ1-1; the D is unclear. The sequence came from an elderly man with acute or convalescent COVID-19. Material: peripheral blood. This chain's CDR3 is CASSSEGEAFF. In DNA form, the CDR3 reads TGTGCCAGCAGCTCGGAGGGTGAAGCTTTCTTT. The whole variable domain, remainder taken from reference TRBV7-9 and TRBJ1-1, is DTGVSQNPRHKITKRGQNVTFRCDPISEHNRLYWYRQTLGQGPEFLTYFQNEAQLEKSRLLSDRFSAERPKGSFSTLEIQRTEQGDSAMYLCASSSEGEAFFGQGTRLTVV.